Here is one T cell receptor (beta chain) with its context. TCRalpha and TCRbeta cDNA went through two nested PCRs of about 15 and 9 cycles. TCRdb re-called the 5' RACE reads; one entry per CDR3 protein, DNA not given. Its table lists approximately 120,000 distinct CDR3 sequences. The data stem from a study of monozygotic twins with inflammatory bowel disease. Sequences were obtained from blood. The receptor was isolated from a human donor with ulcerative colitis or Crohn's disease, or a healthy co-twin of an affected twin (not recorded which).

The CDR3: CAISGGIFSYEQYF. The V call is TRBV10-3, the J call TRBJ2-7; the TRBD1 assignment by TCRdb is unverifiable without DNA. The CDR3 is 14 amino acids. Germline CDR1 reads ENHRY; CDR2 reads SYGVKD.